This passage covers 8 T cell receptor beta chains from one sample sequenced in a study of T cells in tumors after PD-1 blockade. Generated by immunoSEQ multiplex PCR, the TCRdb table keeps only in-frame clones and is missing some. Of 34,000 or so clones in the sample, 70% to 75% were seen once. The sequenced sample was PBMCs, obtained after anti-PD-1 treatment. The receptors shown here come from a human donor with basal cell carcinoma.

This clone was seen more than once but under ten times. The V gene is TRBV6-5, the J gene TRBJ1-1, with unresolved D. V was trimmed by 4 bases and J by 8 bases, leaving 8 bases between them. This CDR3 comprises 11 residues. Germline V gives CDR1 MNHEY, CDR2 SVGAGI. The CDR3 sequence is CASSFYREAFF. The CDR3 region has the DNA TGTGCCAGCAGTTTTTACAGAGAAGCTTTCTTT.

The CDR3 coding sequence is TGTGCCAGCAGCCTCTTAGGGGTAAATGAAAAACTGTTTTTT. Translating gives CASSLLGVNEKLFF. The V call is TRBV3-1 (or the pseudogene TRBV3-2), the J call TRBJ1-4, with D possibly matching TRBD1 (5 bases). CDR1 LGHDT and CDR2 YNNKEL come from the germline V gene (reference sequence). CDR3 size: 14 residues. V shed 4 bases and J shed 5 bases, with 11 bases lying between them.

In DNA form, the CDR3 reads TGTGCCAGCAGCTTTGGACTCTCCTACGAGCAGTACTTC. Translation: CASSFGLSYEQYF. J is TRBJ2-7 and V is TRBV11-1, with TRBD2 as a possible D gene (5 bases). CDR3 length: 13 residues. Germline lookup yields CDR1 SGHAT and CDR2 FQDESV (reference sequence). Trimming took off 3 bases at V and 0 bases at J, with 6 bases between the two ends.

The rearrangement links TRBV15 to TRBJ1-6, with D unclear. The CDR3 runs 14 residues. Germline V gene data show CDR1 as LNHNV and CDR2 as YYDKDF (reference sequence). The V gene lost 6 bases and the J gene lost 0 bases, with 6 bases spanning the gap. CDR3 bases: TGTGCCACCAGTGGGTTCTCCTATAATTCACCCCTCCACTTT. Its protein is CATSGFSYNSPLHF.

This clone came up a few times. The chain is built from TRBV12-3 or TRBV12-4 and TRBJ1-6, with D maybe TRBD1 (5 bases). The CDR3 length is 13 residues. V lost 7 bases, J lost 14 bases, and 18 bases lay in between. The CDR3 sequence is CASTPSQGQSLHF. The CDR3 region has the DNA TGTGCCAGCACCCCCTCCCAGGGTCAGTCCCTCCACTTT.

The rearrangement joins TRBV6-1 to TRBJ1-4; TRBD1 matches at 7 bases. The CDR3 has 15 amino acids. Germline V gene data show CDR1 as MNHNS and CDR2 as SASEGT. The V gene end was trimmed by 3 bases and the J gene end by 4 bases; junction bases not matched to a gene: 5. CDR3 sequence (DNA): TGTGCCAGCAGTGACCCAGGGGGGGGTAATGAAAAACTGTTTTTT. Translation gives CASSDPGGGNEKLFF.

The V gene is TRBV6-1, the J gene TRBJ1-1; D is undetermined. This CDR3 has 18 amino acids. Looked up from germline, CDR1 is MNHNS and CDR2 is SASEGT. Trimming shortened V by 2 bases and J by 1 base, and 20 bases separated the two germline ends. Written as DNA, the CDR3 is TGTGCCAGCAGTGAATTCAACCATGGATTAGGGTCGAACACTGAAGCTTTCTTT. Translated: CASSEFNHGLGSNTEAFF.

This clone was picked up a small number of times. The chain recombines TRBV27 with TRBJ1-3; D is unresolved. Germline V CDR1 and CDR2: MNHEY, SMNVEV (reference sequence). This CDR3 is 13 amino acids long. Trimming took 2 bases from V and 2 from J, leaving 4 bases between them. The CDR3 coding sequence is TGTGCCAGCAGTTTAGGGCCTGGAAACACCATATATTTT. This encodes CASSLGPGNTIYF.